This T cell receptor (beta chain) is from a study of beta chain features in type 1 diabetes. Across the whole study: Patients were similar to healthy donors in age and gender (as well as in cell yields).

Reverse transcribing all isolated RNA meant expressed TCRB transcripts were sequenced. Regulatory, naive and central memory T cell samples averaged approximately 3.4 million reads. The assay was immunoSEQ multiplex PCR, and TCRdb's table has in-frame clones only and misses some. The table has 900,000 or so clones, 17% seen once. Germline V lookup: CDR1 MNHEY, CDR2 SMNVEV (reference sequence). V shed 5 bases and J shed 4 bases, with 17 bases lying between them. The CDR3 sequence is 15 residues long. Sequencing input: naive CD4+ T cells from blood. The V gene is TRBV27, the J gene TRBJ1-1; D may be TRBD1 (5 bases). This TCR was recovered from a woman aged 18-29 years in good health. The CDR3 here is CASSTKPGLFTEAFF. Here the CDR3 DNA reads TGTGCCAGCAGTACCAAGCCAGGGTTGTTCACTGAAGCTTTCTTT.